Each of the 8 T cell receptor beta chains below was sequenced from the same sample in a study of T cell repertoires in cytomegalovirus infection. TCRdb redid the calling of the reads with MiXCR, one entry per CDR3 protein. The repertoire consists of roughly 140,000 distinct CDR3 sequences, with 20% to 30% occurring once and the leading ten covering approximately 11%. Sample: PBMCs. The receptors here all came from a human donor in good health (CMV status not recorded). Some clones in this sample may be carry-over from other donors' samples.

There are many counts of this clonotype. V gene TRBV12-3 or TRBV12-4 combines with J gene TRBJ1-4, with D perhaps TRBD1 (5 bases). The CDR3 spans 14 residues. V lost 5 bases to trimming and J lost 3 bases, with 10 bases between them. The CDR3: CASSGGTANEKLFF. CDR3 nucleotides: TGTGCCAGCAGTGGCGGGACGGCTAATGAAAAACTGTTTTTT.

The chain carries TRBV5-1 and TRBJ2-1; unclear D gene. The CDR3 has 13 residues. Trimming cost V 2 bases and J 5 bases, with 8 bases left between them. Germline V gene lookup returns CDR1 SGHRS and CDR2 YFSETQ. The CDR3 DNA reads as TGCGCCAGCAGCTTCTCCGGCAACAATGAGCAGTTCTTC. This translates into CASSFSGNNEQFF.

This chain uses TRBV7-3 with TRBJ2-2; the match to TRBD1 covers 8 bases. Germline V CDR1 and CDR2: SGHTA, FQGTGA. With 2 bases clipped from V and 5 bases from J, the junction kept 7 bases outside the gene matches. The CDR3 contains 16 residues. In DNA form, the CDR3 reads TGTGCCAGCAGCTTATTTGGGACAGGCTTAACCGGGGAGCTGTTTTTT. This translates into CASSLFGTGLTGELFF.

The genes are TRBV2 and TRBJ2-6; 11 bases are shared with TRBD1. In germline, CDR1 is SNHLY, CDR2 FYNNEI. The CDR3 has 17 residues. The V segment lost 6 bases and the J segment 0 bases; nucleotides outside the gene matches: 4. The CDR3 nucleotides are TGTGCCAGCAGCGCCGGGACAGGGGGCTCTGGGGCCAACGTCCTGACTTTC. It encodes CASSAGTGGSGANVLTF.

DNA for the CDR3: TGTGCCAGCATGAGCGGCAATCAGCCCCAGCATTTT. It specifies CASMSGNQPQHF. The J gene is TRBJ1-5, the V gene TRBV6-6; D ambiguous. The CDR3 runs 12 residues. CDR1 and CDR2 from the germline V gene are MNHNY and SVGAGI (reference sequence). Trimming left V 7 bases short and J 2 bases short, with 6 bases between.

The chain uses TRBV4-1 and TRBJ1-6; D call uncertain. CDR1 is MGHRA and CDR2 is YSYEKL in the germline V gene. This CDR3 has 13 amino acids. Trimming removed 1 base at V and 10 bases at J, with 8 bases between. Here the CDR3 DNA reads TGCGCCAGCAGCCAAGGGCTGGAGTCACCCCTCCACTTT. Amino acid sequence: CASSQGLESPLHF.

This chain connects TRBV20-1 to TRBJ2-3; D may be TRBD1 or TRBD2 (5 bases each). CDR3 length: 14 amino acids. The V gene lost 0 bases and the J gene lost 6 bases, with 13 bases spanning the gap. Germline V gene lookup returns CDR1 DFQATT and CDR2 SNEGSKA (reference sequence). CDR3 loop: CSARDFGTFDTQYF. The CDR3 DNA reads TGCAGTGCTAGAGATTTCGGGACCTTTGATACGCAGTATTTT.

In this sample, this clonotype turned up a few times. J is TRBJ2-5 and V is TRBV12-5; the match to TRBD1 covers 7 bases. Germline assignment: CDR1 LGHNT and CDR2 FRNRAP. The CDR3 covers 16 residues. Trimming at V came to 0 bases and at J to 2 bases, leaving 6 bases not matched to a gene. The CDR3 spells CASGLVSLGQQETQYF. CDR3 in DNA: TGTGCTAGTGGTTTGGTGAGTTTGGGACAGCAAGAGACCCAGTACTTC.